Here is one TCR beta chain with its context. Its target antigen remains unknown. Base qualities are not at hand, and no much larger clone is one base apart. Genomic DNA was used as template for profiling of TCR beta VDJ combinations and CDR3 sequences. An Illumina HiSeq 2000 was used for TCR repertoire sequencing. In the authors' own workflow: TRBV/TRBJ rearrangement plots, CDR3 size and DJ length profiles, and Simpson's diversity index were used to assess repertoires. The most abundant DNA sequence in the deep sequencing data was taken as the immunodominant clone. CDR3 amino acid sequences were checked for sharing across subjects and were also compared against the VDJdb database and published repertoires. The public sequencing data were trimmed at Q25 with fastp and processed into clonotypes with MiXCR by TCRdb, which kept only in-frame beta chains. Rows matching on CDR3 protein sequence are summarized as one entry with the most common DNA and genes. It is TCRdb's table, rather than the study itself, that gives the V and J calls and clone size. The sample table shows 110,000 or so distinct CDR3 sequences, and less than 65% are seen once. The ten largest make up under 35% of the sample.

TCR repertoires of sorted CD4+ and CD8+ blood T cells from severe aplastic anemia patients and healthy subjects were deep-sequenced in the study. Ficoll-Paque density gradient centrifugation was used to isolate peripheral blood mononuclear cells. Before DNA was extracted, CD4+ and CD8+ T cells were sorted using either FACS or magnetic beads. The sample originates from a study of CD8+CD57+ T cells in acquired aplastic anemia (dated by TCRdb to the late 2010s). With respect to the entire study: DNA extracted from sorted CD4+ and CD8+ cells had a mean of about 3.3 ug, with a range of about 0.19 to 30 ug. For healthy donor samples, the average read count was about 10.8 million for CD4+ cells and approximately 11 million for CD8+ cells.

Summary of the overall study and its limitations: Patients and healthy controls showed no significant difference in CD8+ Simpson's diversity (P=0.060). Fewer than 35 CD8+ CDR3 sequences were found to be shared between patients and controls, but these sequences appeared to be highly expressed in patients and within the immunodominant clones of the patients.

The receptor was isolated from a human donor in good health, serving as a control. The sequencing input was sorted CD4+, CD8+, or CD8+CD57+ T cells (not recorded which) from PBMCs.

The CDR3 region reads CATSDPRAPDQPQHF. In nucleotide form, the sequence is TGTGCCACCAGTGACCCCCGGGCCCCTGATCAGCCCCAGCATTTT. The chain is assembled from TRBV24-1 and TRBJ1-5; too little of a D gene remains to name it. Via the germline V gene, CDR1 is KGHDR and CDR2 SFDVKD. Taken from cysteine to phenylalanine, the CDR3 has 15 residues. CDR3 DNA is the only sequence kept; it has 45 bases, read in frame from the first base. V is reduced by 4 bases and J by 5 bases, leaving a spacing of 14 bases between them.